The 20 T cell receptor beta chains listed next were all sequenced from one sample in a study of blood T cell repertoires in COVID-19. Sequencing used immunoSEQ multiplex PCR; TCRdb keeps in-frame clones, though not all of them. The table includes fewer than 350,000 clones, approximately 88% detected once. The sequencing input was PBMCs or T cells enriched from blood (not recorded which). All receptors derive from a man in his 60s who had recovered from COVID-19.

In DNA form, the CDR3 reads TGTGCCAGCAGTTTACTAGCGGGAGACCATGAGCAGTTCTTC. Translation gives CASSLLAGDHEQFF. J is TRBJ2-1 and V is TRBV27; 10 bases are a match to TRBD2. Trimming at V came to 2 bases and at J to 8 bases, leaving 3 bases not matched to a gene. This CDR3 has 14 amino acids. Per the germline V gene, CDR1 is MNHEY and CDR2 is SMNVEV (reference sequence).

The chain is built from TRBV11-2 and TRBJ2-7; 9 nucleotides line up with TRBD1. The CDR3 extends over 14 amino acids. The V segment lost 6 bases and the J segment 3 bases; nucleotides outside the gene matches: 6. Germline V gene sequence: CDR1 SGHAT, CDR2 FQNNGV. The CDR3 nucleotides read TGTGCCAGCAGTCCGGACAGGGGCCACTACGAGCAGTACTTC. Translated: CASSPDRGHYEQYF.

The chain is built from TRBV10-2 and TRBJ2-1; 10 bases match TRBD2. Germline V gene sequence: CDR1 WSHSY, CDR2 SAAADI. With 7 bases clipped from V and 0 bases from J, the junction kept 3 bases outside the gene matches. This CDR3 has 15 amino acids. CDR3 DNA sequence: TGCGCCAGCACCGGACTAGCGGCCTCCTACAATGAGCAGTTCTTC. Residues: CASTGLAASYNEQFF.

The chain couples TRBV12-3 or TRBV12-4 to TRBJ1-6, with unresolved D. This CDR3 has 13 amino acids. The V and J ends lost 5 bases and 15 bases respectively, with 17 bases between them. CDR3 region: CASSPPPPGNLHF. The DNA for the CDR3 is TGTGCCAGCAGTCCCCCACCGCCGGGGAACCTCCACTTT.

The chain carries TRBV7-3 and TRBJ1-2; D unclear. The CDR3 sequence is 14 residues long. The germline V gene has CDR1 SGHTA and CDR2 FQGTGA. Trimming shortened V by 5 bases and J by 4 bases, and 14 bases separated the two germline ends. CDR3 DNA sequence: TGTGCCAGCAGCCCTAGGTCGGCCCCCTATGGCTACACCTTC. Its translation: CASSPRSAPYGYTF.

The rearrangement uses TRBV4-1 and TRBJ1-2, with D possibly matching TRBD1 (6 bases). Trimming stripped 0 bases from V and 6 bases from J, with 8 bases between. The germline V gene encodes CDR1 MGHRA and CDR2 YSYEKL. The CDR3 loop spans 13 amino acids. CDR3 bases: TGCGCCAGCAGCCAAGACCGGACAGATGGCTACACCTTC. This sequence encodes CASSQDRTDGYTF.

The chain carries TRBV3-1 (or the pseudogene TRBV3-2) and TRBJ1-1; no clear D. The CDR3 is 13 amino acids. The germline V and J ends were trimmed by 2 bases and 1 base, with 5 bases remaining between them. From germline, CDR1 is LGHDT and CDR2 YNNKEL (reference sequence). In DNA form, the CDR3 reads TGTGCCAGCAGCCAATCCGGGAACACTGAAGCTTTCTTT. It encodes CASSQSGNTEAFF.

Here the CDR3 DNA reads TGTGCCACCAGTGACCGGCGGACAGGGAGAGGAGAGACCCAGTACTTC. Its translation is CATSDRRTGRGETQYF. J is TRBJ2-5 and V is TRBV24-1, with TRBD1 matching over 8 bases. V was clipped by 4 bases and J by 4 bases; unmatched bases: 10. The CDR3 has 16 residues. Germline-derived CDR1 and CDR2 are KGHDR and SFDVKD.

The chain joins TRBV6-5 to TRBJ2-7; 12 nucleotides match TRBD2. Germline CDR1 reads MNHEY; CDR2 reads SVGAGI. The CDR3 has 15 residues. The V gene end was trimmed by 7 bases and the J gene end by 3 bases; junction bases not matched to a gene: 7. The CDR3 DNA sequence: TGTGCCAGCATACTAGCGGGAGGCCTTGTCTACGAGCAGTACTTC. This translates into CASILAGGLVYEQYF.

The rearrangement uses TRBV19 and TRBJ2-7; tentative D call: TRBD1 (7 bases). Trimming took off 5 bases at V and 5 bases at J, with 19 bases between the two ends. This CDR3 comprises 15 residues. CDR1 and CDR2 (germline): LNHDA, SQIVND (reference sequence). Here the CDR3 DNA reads TGTGCCAGTAGTCCTAGGGCAGGGGGGTTTGACGAGCAGTACTTC. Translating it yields CASSPRAGGFDEQYF.

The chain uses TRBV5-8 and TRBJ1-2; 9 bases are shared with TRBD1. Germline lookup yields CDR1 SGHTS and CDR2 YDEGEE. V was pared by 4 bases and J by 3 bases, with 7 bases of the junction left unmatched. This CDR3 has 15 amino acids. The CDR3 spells CASSPRDREYYGYTF. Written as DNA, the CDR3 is TGTGCCAGCAGCCCCCGGGACAGGGAATACTATGGCTACACCTTC.

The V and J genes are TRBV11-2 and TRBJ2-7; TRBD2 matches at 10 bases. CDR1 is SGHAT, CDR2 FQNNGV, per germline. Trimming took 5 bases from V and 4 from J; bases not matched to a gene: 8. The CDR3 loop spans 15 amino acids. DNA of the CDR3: TGTGCCAGCAGCGACTGGACTAGCGGATTTTACGAGCAGTACTTC. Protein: CASSDWTSGFYEQYF.

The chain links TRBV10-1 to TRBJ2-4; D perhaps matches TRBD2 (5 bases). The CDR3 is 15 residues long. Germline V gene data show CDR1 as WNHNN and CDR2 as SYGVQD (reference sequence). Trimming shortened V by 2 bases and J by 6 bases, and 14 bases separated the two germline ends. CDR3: CASSEHSGGTNIQYF. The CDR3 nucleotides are TGCGCCAGCAGTGAGCACTCAGGAGGCACAAACATTCAGTACTTC.

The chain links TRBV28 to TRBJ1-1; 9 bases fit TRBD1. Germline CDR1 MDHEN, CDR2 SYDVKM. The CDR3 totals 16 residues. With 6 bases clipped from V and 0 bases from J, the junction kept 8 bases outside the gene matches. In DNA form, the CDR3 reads TGTGCCAGCAGCCCCTGGACAGGGGCAATGAACACTGAAGCTTTCTTT. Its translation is CASSPWTGAMNTEAFF.

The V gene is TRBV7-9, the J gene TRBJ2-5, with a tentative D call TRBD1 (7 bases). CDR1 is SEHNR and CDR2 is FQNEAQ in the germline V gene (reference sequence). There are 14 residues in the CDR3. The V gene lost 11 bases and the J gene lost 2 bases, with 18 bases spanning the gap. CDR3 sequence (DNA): TGTGCCGGAGTCCAGGGGGGCGGACAAGAGACCCAGTACTTC. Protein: CAGVQGGGQETQYF. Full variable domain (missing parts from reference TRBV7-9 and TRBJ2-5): DTGVSQNPRHKITKRGQNVTFRCDPISEHNRLYWYRQTLGQGPEFLTYFQNEAQLEKSRLLSDRFSAERPKGSFSTLEIQRTEQGDSAMYLCAGVQGGGQETQYFGPGTRLLVL.

The chain's CDR3 is CASSLQGSGQEIHQPQHF. The DNA for the CDR3 is TGTGCCAGCAGCTTGCAAGGATCGGGACAAGAAATCCATCAGCCCCAGCATTTT. The rearrangement links TRBV11-2 to TRBJ1-5, with D possibly TRBD1 on 6 matching bases. V shed 3 bases and J shed 5 bases, with 23 bases lying between them. CDR1 is SGHAT, CDR2 FQNNGV, per germline. There are 18 residues in the CDR3.

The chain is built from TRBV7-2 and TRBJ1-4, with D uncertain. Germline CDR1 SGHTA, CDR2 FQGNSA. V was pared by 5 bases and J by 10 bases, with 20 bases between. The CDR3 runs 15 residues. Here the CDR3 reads CASSPFGGPTAKLFF. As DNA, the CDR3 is TGTGCCAGCAGCCCCTTCGGCGGTCCCACGGCAAAACTGTTTTTT.

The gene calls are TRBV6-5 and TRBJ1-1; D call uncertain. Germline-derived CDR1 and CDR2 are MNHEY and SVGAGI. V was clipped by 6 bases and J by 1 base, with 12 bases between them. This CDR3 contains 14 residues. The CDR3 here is CASSYISGNTEAFF. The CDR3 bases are TGTGCCAGCAGCTACATCTCAGGGAACACTGAAGCTTTCTTT.

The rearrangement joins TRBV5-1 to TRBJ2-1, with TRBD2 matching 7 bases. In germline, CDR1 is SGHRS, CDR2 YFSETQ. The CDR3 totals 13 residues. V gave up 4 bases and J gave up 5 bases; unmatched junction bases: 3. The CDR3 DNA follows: TGCGCCAGCAGCCAGGGACTAAACAATGAGCAGTTCTTC. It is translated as CASSQGLNNEQFF.

The CDR3 is CASSLPRGGNTIYF. CDR3 coding DNA: TGTGCCAGCAGCCTTCCCAGGGGTGGAAACACCATATATTTT. This rearrangement joins TRBV11-3 to TRBJ1-3; maybe TRBD1 (6 bases). The V end was cut by 5 bases, the J end by 3 bases, with 11 bases between. Per the germline V gene, CDR1 is SGHNT and CDR2 is YENEEA. This CDR3 is 14 amino acids long.